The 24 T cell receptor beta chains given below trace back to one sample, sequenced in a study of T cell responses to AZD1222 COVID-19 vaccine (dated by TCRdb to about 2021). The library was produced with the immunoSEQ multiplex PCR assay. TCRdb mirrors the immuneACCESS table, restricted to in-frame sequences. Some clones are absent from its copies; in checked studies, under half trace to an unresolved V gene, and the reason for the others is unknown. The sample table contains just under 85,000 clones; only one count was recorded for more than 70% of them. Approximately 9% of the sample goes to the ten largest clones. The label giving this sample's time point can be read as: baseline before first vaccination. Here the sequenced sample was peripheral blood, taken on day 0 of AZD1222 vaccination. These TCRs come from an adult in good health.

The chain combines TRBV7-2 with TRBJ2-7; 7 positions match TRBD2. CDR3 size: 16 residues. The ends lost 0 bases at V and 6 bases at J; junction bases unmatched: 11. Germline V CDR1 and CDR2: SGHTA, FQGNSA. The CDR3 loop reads CASSLATSLIPSEQYF. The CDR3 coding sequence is TGTGCCAGCAGCTTAGCGACTAGCCTTATCCCCAGCGAGCAGTACTTC. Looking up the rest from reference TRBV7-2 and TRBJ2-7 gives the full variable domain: GAGVSQSPSNKVTEKGKDVELRCDPISGHTALYWYRQSLGQGLEFLIYFQGNSAPDKSGLPSDRFSAERTGGSVSTLTIQRTQQEDSAVYLCASSLATSLIPSEQYFGPGTRLTVT.

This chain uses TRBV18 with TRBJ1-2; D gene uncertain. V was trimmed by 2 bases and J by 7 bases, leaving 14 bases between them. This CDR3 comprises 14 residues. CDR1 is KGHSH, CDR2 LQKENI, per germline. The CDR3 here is CASSPGIQEGGYTF. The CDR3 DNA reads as TGTGCCAGCTCACCAGGGATCCAGGAGGGTGGCTACACCTTC.

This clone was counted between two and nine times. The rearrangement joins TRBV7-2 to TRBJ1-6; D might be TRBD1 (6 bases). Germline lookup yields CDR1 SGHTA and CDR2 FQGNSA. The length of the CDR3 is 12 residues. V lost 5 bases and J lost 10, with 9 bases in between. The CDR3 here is CASSATGSPLHF. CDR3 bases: TGTGCCAGCAGCGCGACAGGCTCACCCCTCCACTTT.

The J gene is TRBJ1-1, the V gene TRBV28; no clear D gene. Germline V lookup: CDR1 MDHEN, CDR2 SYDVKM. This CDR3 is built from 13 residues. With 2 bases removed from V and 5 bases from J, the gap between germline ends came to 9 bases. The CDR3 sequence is CASSLIVGTEAFF. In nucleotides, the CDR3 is TGTGCCAGCAGTTTAATCGTAGGGACTGAAGCTTTCTTT.

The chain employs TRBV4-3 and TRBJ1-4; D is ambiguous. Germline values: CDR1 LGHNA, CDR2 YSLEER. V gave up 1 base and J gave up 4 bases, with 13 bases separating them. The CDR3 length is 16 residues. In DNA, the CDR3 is TGCGCCAGCAGCCAAGTTTTTGAGGGAATTAATGAAAAACTGTTTTTT. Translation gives CASSQVFEGINEKLFF.

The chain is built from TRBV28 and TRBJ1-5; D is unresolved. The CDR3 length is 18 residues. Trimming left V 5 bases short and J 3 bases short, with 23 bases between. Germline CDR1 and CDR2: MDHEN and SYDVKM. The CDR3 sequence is CASSTRPAAGVLNQPQHF. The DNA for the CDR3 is TGTGCCAGCAGTACTCGGCCGGCAGCCGGCGTCCTCAATCAGCCCCAGCATTTT.

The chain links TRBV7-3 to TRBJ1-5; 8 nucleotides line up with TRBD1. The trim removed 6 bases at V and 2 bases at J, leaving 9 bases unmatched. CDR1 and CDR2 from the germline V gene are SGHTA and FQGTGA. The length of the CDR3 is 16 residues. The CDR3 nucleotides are TGTGCCAGCAGGGGCAGGGGGCGCATAGGCAATCAGCCCCAGCATTTT. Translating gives CASRGRGRIGNQPQHF.

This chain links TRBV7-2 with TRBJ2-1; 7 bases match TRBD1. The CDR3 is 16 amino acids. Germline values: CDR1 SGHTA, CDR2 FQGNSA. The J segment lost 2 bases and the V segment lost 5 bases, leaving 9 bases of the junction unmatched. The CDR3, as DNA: TGTGCCAGCAGCCGCACTAAGGGGGCCGCCTACAATGAGCAGTTCTTC. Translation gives CASSRTKGAAYNEQFF.

This CDR3 reads CASSGTYYGYTF. Written as DNA, the CDR3 is TGTGCCAGTAGCGGGACTTACTATGGCTACACCTTC. The rearrangement links TRBV19 to TRBJ1-2; D might be TRBD1 (5 bases). The CDR3 spans 12 residues. V lost 6 bases, J lost 3 bases, and 8 bases lay in between. Germline V gene sequence: CDR1 LNHDA, CDR2 SQIVND (reference sequence).

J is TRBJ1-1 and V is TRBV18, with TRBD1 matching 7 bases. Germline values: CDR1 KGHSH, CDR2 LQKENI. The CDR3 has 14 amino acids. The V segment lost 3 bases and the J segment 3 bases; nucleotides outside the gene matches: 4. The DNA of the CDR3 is TGTGCCAGCTCACCGACAACAGGGGACACTGAAGCTTTCTTT. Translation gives CASSPTTGDTEAFF.

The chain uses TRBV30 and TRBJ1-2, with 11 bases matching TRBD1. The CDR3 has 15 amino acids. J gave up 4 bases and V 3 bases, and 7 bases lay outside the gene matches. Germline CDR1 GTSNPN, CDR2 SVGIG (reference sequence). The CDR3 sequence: CAWRRDRGVAYGYTF. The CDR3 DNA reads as TGTGCCTGGAGGAGGGACAGGGGGGTTGCCTATGGCTACACCTTC.

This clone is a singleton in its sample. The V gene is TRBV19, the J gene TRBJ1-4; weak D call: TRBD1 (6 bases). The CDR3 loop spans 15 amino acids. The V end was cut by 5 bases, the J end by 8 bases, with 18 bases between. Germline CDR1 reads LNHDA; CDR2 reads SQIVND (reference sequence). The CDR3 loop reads CASSRGGGTDEKLFF. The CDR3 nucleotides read TGTGCCAGTAGTCGGGGAGGGGGTACGGACGAAAAACTGTTTTTT. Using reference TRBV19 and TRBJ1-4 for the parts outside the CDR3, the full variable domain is DGGITQSPKYLFRKEGQNVTLSCEQNLNHDAMYWYRQDPGQGLRLIYYSQIVNDFQKGDIAEGYSVSREKKESFPLTVTSAQKNPTAFYLCASSRGGGTDEKLFFGSGTQLSVL.

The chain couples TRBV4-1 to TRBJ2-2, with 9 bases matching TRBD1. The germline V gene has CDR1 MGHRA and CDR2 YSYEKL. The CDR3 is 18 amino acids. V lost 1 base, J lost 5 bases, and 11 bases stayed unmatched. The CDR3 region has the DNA TGCGCCAGCAGCCAAGGAGCGAGGGACAGGGAGGGAACCGGGGAGCTGTTTTTT. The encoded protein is CASSQGARDREGTGELFF.

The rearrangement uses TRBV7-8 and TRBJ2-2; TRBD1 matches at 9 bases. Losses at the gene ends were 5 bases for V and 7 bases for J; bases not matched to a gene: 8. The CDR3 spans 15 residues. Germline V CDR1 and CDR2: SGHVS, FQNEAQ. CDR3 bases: TGTGCCAGCAGCGCACCCGGGACAGGGAACGGGGAGCTGTTTTTT. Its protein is CASSAPGTGNGELFF.

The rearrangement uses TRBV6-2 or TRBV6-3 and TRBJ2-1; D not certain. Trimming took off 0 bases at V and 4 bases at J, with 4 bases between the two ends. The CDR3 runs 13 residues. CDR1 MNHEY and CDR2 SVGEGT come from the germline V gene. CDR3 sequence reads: CASSYSNYNEQFF. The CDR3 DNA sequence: TGTGCCAGCAGTTACTCGAATTACAATGAGCAGTTCTTC.

The CDR3 loop reads CASRFGSGNTIYF. The CDR3 nucleotides read TGTGCCAGCAGATTCGGCTCTGGAAACACCATATATTTT. The chain combines TRBV6-5 with TRBJ1-3, with unresolved D. Per the germline V gene, CDR1 is MNHEY and CDR2 is SVGAGI. CDR3 length: 13 amino acids. V lost 6 bases and J 0 bases, leaving 6 bases between the germline ends.

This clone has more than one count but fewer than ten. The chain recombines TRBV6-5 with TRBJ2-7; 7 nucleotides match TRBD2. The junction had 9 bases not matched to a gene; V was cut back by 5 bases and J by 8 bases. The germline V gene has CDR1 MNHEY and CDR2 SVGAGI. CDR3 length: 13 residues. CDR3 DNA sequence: TGTGCCAGCAGTACCCGACTAGCTGATCAGCAGTACTTC. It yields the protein CASSTRLADQQYF.

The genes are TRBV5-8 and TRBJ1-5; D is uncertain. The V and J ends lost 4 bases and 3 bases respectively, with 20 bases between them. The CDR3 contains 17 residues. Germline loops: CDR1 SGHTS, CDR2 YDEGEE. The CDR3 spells CASSERPSLGSNQPQHF. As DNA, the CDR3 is TGTGCCAGCAGCGAGAGACCCTCCCTGGGGTCCAATCAGCCCCAGCATTTT.

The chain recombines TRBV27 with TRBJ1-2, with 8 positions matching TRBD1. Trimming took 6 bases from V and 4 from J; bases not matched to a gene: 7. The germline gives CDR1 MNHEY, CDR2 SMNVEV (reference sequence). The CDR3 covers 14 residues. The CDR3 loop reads CASRQTGAGYGYTF. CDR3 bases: TGTGCCAGCAGACAGACAGGGGCGGGCTATGGCTACACCTTC.

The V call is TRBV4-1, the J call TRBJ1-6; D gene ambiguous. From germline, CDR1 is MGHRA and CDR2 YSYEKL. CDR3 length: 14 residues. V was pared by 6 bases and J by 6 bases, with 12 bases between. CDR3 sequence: CASRPSGPNSPLHF. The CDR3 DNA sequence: TGCGCCAGCAGGCCGAGCGGTCCTAATTCACCCCTCCACTTT.

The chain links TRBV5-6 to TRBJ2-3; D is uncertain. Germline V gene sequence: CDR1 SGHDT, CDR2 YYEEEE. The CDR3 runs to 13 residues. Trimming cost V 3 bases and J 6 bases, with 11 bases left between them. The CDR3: CASSSTVTDTQYF. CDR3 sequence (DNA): TGTGCCAGCAGCTCTACAGTTACCGATACGCAGTATTTT.

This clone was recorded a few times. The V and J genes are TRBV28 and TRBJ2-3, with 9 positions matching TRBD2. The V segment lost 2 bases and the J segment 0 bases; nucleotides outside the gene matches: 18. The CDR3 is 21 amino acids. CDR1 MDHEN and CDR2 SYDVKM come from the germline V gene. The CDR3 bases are TGTGCCAGCAGTTTAAGTCGGCCAGGGCAGGCGGGAGGGACTAGCACAGATACGCAGTATTTT. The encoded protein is CASSLSRPGQAGGTSTDTQYF.

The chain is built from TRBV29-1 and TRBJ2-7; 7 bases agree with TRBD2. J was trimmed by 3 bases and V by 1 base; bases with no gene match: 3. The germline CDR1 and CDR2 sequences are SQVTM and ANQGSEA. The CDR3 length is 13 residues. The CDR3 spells CSVEAAGDYEQYF. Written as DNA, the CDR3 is TGCAGCGTTGAAGCGGCGGGAGACTACGAGCAGTACTTC.

CDR3 in DNA: TGTGCCAGCAGTGATCGGGGGAACGAGCAGTACTTC. Translating it yields CASSDRGNEQYF. The chain couples TRBV6-1 to TRBJ2-7; possible D gene TRBD2, 6 bases. The V end was cut by 3 bases, the J end by 5 bases, with 8 bases between. CDR1 MNHNS and CDR2 SASEGT come from the germline V gene. The CDR3 spans 12 residues.